This entry features one T cell receptor (beta chain) sequence. Its antigen target is currently unknown. Base qualities are not provided; no much larger clone lies one nucleotide away. TCRbeta CDR3 regions were amplified from genomic DNA by means of the immunoSEQ Assay, a bias-controlled multiplex PCR. In the original analysis: The number of nucleated cells in each sample was estimated from the amplification of reference gene primers within the assay. Sequence reads were collapsed and filtered to measure the absolute abundance of every unique TCRbeta CDR3 rearrangement. For each sample, productive Simpson clonality was calculated as the square root of Simpson's diversity index over productive rearrangements. As stored in TCRdb, this immuneACCESS dataset retains in-frame rearrangements with V and J assigned. A fraction of the clones does not appear; measured against another copy, unresolved V genes explain less than half of the discrepancy, and the remainder lacks a known reason. The DNA was the basis for D and trimming; V, J and clone size are from that table. The sample yields 250,000 to 350,000 clones; roughly 89% were counted once. 2.5% to 3.5% of the sample belongs to the ten largest clones.

This record comes from a study of blood T cell repertoires in COVID-19 (dated by TCRdb to the early 2020s). For the wider study: Samples from collaborators originated in the United States, Italy and Spain and spanned both the acute and convalescent phases of COVID-19. The prospective study material was composed of cDNA or gDNA derived from T cells, B-cell-depleted T cells, or PBMCs. The dataset comprised deeply sampled blood TCRbeta repertoires from subjects exposed to, actively infected with, or recovered from COVID-19. The repertoires were made available in a free public database intended to serve as a resource for research on the immune response to SARS-CoV-2. The samples were drawn from the first 160 participants of the ongoing ImmuneRACE study and from more than 1,000 subjects provided by 6 global collaborators. The sample metadata nearly always contained a de-identified subject ID, COVID-19 status, age in years and sex. HLA class I and class II types, where available, came from metadata supplied by the sample provider rather than from assay-based typing.

Study-wide findings and limitations: The quantity of clinical and demographic metadata differed by source and by participant and was supplied without curation.

Enrolling through a virtual design, the prospective study's participants ranged in age from about 18 to 100 years and lived across about two dozen United States geographic areas. In the prospective study, cohorts were assigned on the basis of participant-reported clinical history obtained from a screening survey and a study questionnaire. Exposed participants had been in contact, within 2 weeks of entering the study, with a person who had a PCR-confirmed or clinician-diagnosed case of COVID-19. Mobile phlebotomists in the prospective study collected whole blood, serum and a nasopharyngeal or oropharyngeal swab from every participant. Prospective study participants could optionally give additional blood draws and questionnaires over an approximately two-month period. Before DNA extraction, prospective study blood samples were shipped either frozen or at room temperature. Sequencing was done on a sample of PBMCs or T cells enriched from blood (not recorded which). This sequence was found in a woman aged 50 to 60 who had been exposed to COVID-19.

The CDR3 protein is CASSLAVTSGPGEQYF. The DNA is as follows: TGTGCCAGCAGCTTAGCAGTCACTAGCGGGCCTGGAGAGCAGTACTTC. This receptor chain uses TRBV7-6 and TRBJ2-7; 9 junctional bases match TRBD2. The CDR3, from cysteine to phenylalanine, totals 16 residues. Only the CDR3 part of the read is kept: 48 bases, read in frame from the first base. Per the germline V gene, SGHVS is the CDR1 and FNYEAQ is the CDR2. After removal of 0 bases from V and 7 bases from J, the junction retains 10 bases not matched to a gene.